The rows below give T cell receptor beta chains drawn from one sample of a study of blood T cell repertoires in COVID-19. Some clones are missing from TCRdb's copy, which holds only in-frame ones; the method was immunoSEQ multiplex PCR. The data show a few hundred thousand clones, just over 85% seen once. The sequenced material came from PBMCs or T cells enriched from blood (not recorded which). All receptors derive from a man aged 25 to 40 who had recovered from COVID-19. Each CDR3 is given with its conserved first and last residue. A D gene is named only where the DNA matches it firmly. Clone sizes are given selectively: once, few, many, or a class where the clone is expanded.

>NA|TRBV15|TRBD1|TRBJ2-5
CATSRPGTGGETQYF
TGTGCCACCAGCAGACCCGGGACAGGGGGGGAGACCCAGTACTTC
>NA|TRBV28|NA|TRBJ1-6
CASSLKGDFLSSYNSPLHF
TGTGCCAGCAGTTTGAAAGGGGATTTCTTGAGCTCCTATAATTCACCCCTCCACTTT
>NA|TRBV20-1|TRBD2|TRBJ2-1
CSASAVAGGRKAQFF
TGCAGTGCTAGTGCGGTAGCGGGAGGGCGAAAGGCCCAGTTCTTC
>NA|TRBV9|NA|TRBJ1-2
CASSVGREVGYGYTF
TGTGCCAGCAGCGTAGGCAGAGAGGTTGGATATGGCTACACCTTC
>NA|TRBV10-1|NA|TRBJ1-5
CASKGGGSYQPQHF
TGCGCCAGCAAAGGTGGAGGGAGCTATCAGCCCCAGCATTTT
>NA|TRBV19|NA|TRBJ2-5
CASSIEGVGETQYF
TGTGCCAGTAGTATAGAAGGGGTAGGCGAGACCCAGTACTTC
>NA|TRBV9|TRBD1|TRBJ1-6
CASSTPPPDRADNSPLHF
TGTGCCAGCAGCACTCCTCCCCCGGACAGGGCGGATAATTCACCCCTCCACTTT
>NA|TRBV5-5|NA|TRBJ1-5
CASSLEHHNQPQHF
TGTGCCAGCAGCTTGGAACACCACAATCAGCCCCAGCATTTT
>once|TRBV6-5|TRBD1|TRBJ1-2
CASSNKGTELYGYTF
TGTGCCAGCAGCAACAAAGGGACAGAACTCTATGGCTACACCTTC
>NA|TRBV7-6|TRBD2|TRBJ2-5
CASSLKLAAQETQYF
TGTGCCAGCAGCTTAAAACTAGCGGCCCAAGAGACCCAGTACTTC
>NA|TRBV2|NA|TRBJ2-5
CASIGGGPETQYF
TGTGCCAGCATTGGAGGCGGCCCGGAGACCCAGTACTTC
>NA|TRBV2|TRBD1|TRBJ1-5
CASRETGNQPQHF
TGTGCCAGCAGGGAGACAGGGAATCAGCCCCAGCATTTT
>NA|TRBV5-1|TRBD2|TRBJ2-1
CASRSPSGSAYNEQFF
TGCGCCAGCAGGTCCCCTAGCGGGAGTGCCTACAATGAGCAGTTCTTC
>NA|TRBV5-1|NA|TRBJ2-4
CASSFTGTLAKNIQYF
TGCGCCAGCAGCTTTACAGGAACACTAGCCAAAAACATTCAGTACTTC
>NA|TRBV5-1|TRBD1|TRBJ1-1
CASTLDGGGGSTEAFF
TGCGCCAGCACCCTGGATGGAGGGGGCGGAAGCACTGAAGCTTTCTTT
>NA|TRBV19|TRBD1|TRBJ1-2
CASSMGQRGVGGYTF
TGTGCCAGTAGTATGGGACAGCGGGGGGTCGGAGGCTACACCTTC
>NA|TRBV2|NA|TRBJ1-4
CASIMTGLFDEKLFF
TGTGCCAGCATCATGACCGGGTTGTTCGATGAAAAACTGTTTTTT
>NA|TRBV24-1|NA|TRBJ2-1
CATSDSRSSGQFF
TGTGCCACCAGTGATAGTAGATCGAGCGGGCAGTTCTTC
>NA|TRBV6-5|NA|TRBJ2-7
CASSYRGGIPYEQYF
TGTGCCAGCAGTTACAGGGGGGGAATCCCCTACGAGCAGTACTTC
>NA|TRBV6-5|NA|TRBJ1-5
CASSYSGDQPQHF
TGTGCCAGCAGTTACTCAGGGGATCAGCCCCAGCATTTT
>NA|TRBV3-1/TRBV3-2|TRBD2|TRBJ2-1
CASSRAGTSDYNEQFF
TGTGCCAGCAGCCGGGCCGGGACTAGCGACTACAATGAGCAGTTCTTC
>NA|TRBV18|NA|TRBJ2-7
CASSPGGIVNEQYF
TGTGCCAGCTCACCAGGGGGGATAGTCAACGAGCAGTACTTC
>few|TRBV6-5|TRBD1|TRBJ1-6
CASSRDRDSPLHF
TGTGCCAGCAGCCGGGACAGGGATTCACCCCTCCACTTT
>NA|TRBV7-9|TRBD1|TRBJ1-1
CASSQNGTGGLQRTEAFF
TGTGCCAGCAGCCAAAACGGGACAGGGGGCCTTCAGCGAACTGAAGCTTTCTTT
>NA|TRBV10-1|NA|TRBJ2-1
CASSETGFPYNEQFF
TGCGCCAGCAGTGAGACAGGGTTCCCCTACAATGAGCAGTTCTTC
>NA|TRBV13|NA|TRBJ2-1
CASSVPGLRYNEQFF
TGTGCCAGCAGCGTGCCGGGACTCCGCTACAATGAGCAGTTCTTC
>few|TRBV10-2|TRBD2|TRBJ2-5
CASRGTSGGSGTQYF
TGCGCCAGCAGAGGTACTAGCGGGGGATCAGGGACCCAGTACTTC
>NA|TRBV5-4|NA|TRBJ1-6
CASSFMTGASPLHF
TGTGCCAGCAGCTTTATGACAGGAGCCTCACCCCTCCACTTT
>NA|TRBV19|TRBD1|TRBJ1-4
CACSHQGGVVNEKLFF
TGTGCCTGTTCTCACCAGGGGGGCGTGGTGAATGAAAAACTGTTTTTT
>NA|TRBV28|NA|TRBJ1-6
CASSLIERNSPLHF
TGTGCCAGCAGTTTGATAGAGAGAAATTCACCCCTCCACTTT
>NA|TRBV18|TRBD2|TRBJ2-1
CASSRTSGSSYNEQFF
TGTGCCAGCTCACGAACTAGCGGTAGCTCCTACAATGAGCAGTTCTTC
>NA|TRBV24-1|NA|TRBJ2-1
CATSDFDARGNEQFF
TGTGCCACCAGTGATTTTGACGCCAGGGGAAATGAGCAGTTCTTC
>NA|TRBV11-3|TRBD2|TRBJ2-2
CASRHRTSGSWSGELFF
TGTGCCAGCAGACACCGGACTAGCGGGAGCTGGAGCGGGGAGCTGTTTTTT
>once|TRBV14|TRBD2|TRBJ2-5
CASGRGNQETQYF
TGTGCCAGCGGGAGGGGAAACCAAGAGACCCAGTACTTC
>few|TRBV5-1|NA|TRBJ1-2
CASSLGGTGNYGYTF
TGCGCCAGCAGCTTGGGAGGGACTGGTAACTATGGCTACACCTTC